This T cell receptor beta chain was captured by sequencing in a study of identical twins. Points from the study as a whole: Conclusions were drawn cross-sectionally by statistical analysis, without following the same donors. There was an excess of low generation probability in the out-of-frame alpha sequences that twins shared.

It was template switching that added a universal primer site, and there were unique molecular identifiers on the cDNA. TCRdb independently ran MiXCR on the 5' RACE reads; one entry per CDR3 protein. The table includes 1.5 million to 2 million distinct CDR3 sequences, roughly 35% detected once. Per the germline V gene, CDR1 is LGHNA and CDR2 is YNFKEQ. This CDR3 contains 14 residues. Trimming left V 3 bases short and J 1 base short, with 9 bases between. Comments on this clonotype: What it binds is unknown.

Sequenced material: cord blood. The chain recombines TRBV4-2 with TRBJ1-1; possibly TRBD1 for D (6 bases). This receptor was identified in a newborn girl in good health. CDR3 loop: CASSQGAPNTEAFF. CDR3 sequence (DNA): TGTGCCAGCAGCCAGGGGGCCCCGAACACTGAAGCTTTCTTT.